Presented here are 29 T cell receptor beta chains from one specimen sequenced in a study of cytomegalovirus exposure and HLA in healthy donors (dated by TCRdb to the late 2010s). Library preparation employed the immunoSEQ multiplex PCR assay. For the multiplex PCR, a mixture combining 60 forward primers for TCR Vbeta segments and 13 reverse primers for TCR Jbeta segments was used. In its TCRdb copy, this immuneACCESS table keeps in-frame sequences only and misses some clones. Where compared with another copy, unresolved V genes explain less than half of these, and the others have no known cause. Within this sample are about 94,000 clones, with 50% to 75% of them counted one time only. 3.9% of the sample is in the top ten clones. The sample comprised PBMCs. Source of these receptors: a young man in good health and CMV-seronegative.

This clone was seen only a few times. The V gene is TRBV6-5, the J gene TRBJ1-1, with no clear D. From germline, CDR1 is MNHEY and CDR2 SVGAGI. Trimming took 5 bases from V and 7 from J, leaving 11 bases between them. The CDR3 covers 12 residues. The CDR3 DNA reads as TGTGCCAGCAGTGTTCCCGTTTTTGAAGCTTTCTTT. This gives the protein CASSVPVFEAFF.

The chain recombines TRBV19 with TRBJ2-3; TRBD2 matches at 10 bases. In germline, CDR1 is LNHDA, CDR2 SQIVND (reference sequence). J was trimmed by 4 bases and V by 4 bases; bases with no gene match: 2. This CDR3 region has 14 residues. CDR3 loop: CASSTSGGSDTQYF. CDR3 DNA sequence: TGTGCCAGTAGTACTAGCGGGGGCTCAGATACGCAGTATTTT. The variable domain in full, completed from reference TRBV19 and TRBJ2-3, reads DGGITQSPKYLFRKEGQNVTLSCEQNLNHDAMYWYRQDPGQGLRLIYYSQIVNDFQKGDIAEGYSVSREKKESFPLTVTSAQKNPTAFYLCASSTSGGSDTQYFGPGTRLTVL.

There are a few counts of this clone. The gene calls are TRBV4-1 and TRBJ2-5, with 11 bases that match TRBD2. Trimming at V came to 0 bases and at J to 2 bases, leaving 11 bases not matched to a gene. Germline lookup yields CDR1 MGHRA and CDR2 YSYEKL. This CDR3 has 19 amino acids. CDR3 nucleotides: TGCGCCAGCAGCCAAGAGGGGATAGCGGGGGGGCCGGGGCAAGAGACCCAGTACTTC. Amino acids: CASSQEGIAGGPGQETQYF.

The CDR3 sequence: CAWSPSSFNEKLFF. As DNA, the CDR3 is TGTGCCTGGAGCCCGAGTAGTTTTAATGAAAAACTGTTTTTT. V is TRBV30 and J is TRBJ1-4; D is unresolved. Between the trimmed V and J ends, which lost 3 bases and 4 bases, there was a span of 12 bases. Looked up from germline, CDR1 is GTSNPN and CDR2 is SVGIG (reference sequence). CDR3 length: 14 residues.

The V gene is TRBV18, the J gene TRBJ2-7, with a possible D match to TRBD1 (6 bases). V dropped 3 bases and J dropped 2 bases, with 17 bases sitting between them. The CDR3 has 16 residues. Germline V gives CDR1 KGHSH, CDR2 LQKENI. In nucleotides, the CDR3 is TGTGCCAGCTCACCGTGTTGGACAGACCCACCCTACGAGCAGTACTTC. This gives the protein CASSPCWTDPPYEQYF.

The CDR3 loop is CAIGQGPYEQYF. The CDR3 region has the DNA TGTGCCATCGGACAGGGTCCCTACGAGCAGTACTTC. This chain connects TRBV10-3 to TRBJ2-7; 8 bases are shared with TRBD1. V shed 8 bases and J 2 bases; nucleotides not matched to a gene: 2. The CDR3 loop spans 12 amino acids. The germline gives CDR1 ENHRY, CDR2 SYGVKD.

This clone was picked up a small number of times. As DNA, the CDR3 is TGTGCCAGCAGCGCGGGACAGGAGAACACCGGGGAGCTGTTTTTT. As protein: CASSAGQENTGELFF. V is TRBV13 and J is TRBJ2-2, with 8 bases lining up with TRBD1. Trimming removed 5 bases from V and 1 base from J; junction bases left unmatched: 3. CDR1 and CDR2 (germline): PRHDT, FYEKMQ (reference sequence). The CDR3 is 15 amino acids.

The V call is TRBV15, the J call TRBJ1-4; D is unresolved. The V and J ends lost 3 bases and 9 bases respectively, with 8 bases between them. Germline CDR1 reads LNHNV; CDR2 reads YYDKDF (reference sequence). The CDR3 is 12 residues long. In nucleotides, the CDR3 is TGTGCCACCAGCAGGGGAGGGAAAAAACTGTTTTTT. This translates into CATSRGGKKLFF.

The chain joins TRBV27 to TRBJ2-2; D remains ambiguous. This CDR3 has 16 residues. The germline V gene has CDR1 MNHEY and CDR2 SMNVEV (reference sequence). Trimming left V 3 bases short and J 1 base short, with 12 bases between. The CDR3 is CASSFGAAGNTGELFF. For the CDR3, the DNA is TGTGCCAGCAGTTTCGGTGCCGCAGGGAACACCGGGGAGCTGTTTTTT.

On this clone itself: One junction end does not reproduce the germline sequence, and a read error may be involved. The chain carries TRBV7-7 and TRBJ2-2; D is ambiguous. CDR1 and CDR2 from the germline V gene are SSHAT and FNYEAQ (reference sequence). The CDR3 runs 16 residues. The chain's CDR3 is CASSPKLDPRAGELFF. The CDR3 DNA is TGTGCTAGCAGCCCGAAACTCGACCCTCGGGCCGGGGAGCTGTTTTTT.

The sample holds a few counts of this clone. DNA of the CDR3: TGTGCCAGCAGTTTATATTACAGGTGGGGCGACGATAATTCACCCCTCCACTTT. This gives the protein CASSLYYRWGDDNSPLHF. V is TRBV27 and J is TRBJ1-6, with D maybe TRBD1 (5 bases). The CDR3 totals 18 residues. V lost 1 base and J 5 bases, leaving 18 bases between the germline ends. In germline, CDR1 is MNHEY, CDR2 SMNVEV (reference sequence).

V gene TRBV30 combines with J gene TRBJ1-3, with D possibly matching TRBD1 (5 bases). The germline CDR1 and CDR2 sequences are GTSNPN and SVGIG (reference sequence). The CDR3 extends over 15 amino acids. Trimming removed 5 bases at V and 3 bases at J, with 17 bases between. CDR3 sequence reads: CAWSFGTRGGNTIYF. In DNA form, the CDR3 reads TGTGCCTGGTCATTCGGGACTAGGGGTGGAAACACCATATATTTT. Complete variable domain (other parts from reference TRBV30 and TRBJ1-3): SQTIHQWPATLVQPVGSPLSLECTVEGTSNPNLYWYRQAAGRGLQLLFYSVGIGQISSEVPQNLSASRPQDRQFILSSKKLLLSDSGFYLCAWSFGTRGGNTIYFGEGSWLTVV.

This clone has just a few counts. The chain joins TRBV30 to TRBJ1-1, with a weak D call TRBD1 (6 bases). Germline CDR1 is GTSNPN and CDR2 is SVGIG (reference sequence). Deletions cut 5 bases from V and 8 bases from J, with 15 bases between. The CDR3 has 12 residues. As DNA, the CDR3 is TGTGCCTGGGACCGGACAGTTGGGGAAGCTTTCTTT. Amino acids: CAWDRTVGEAFF.

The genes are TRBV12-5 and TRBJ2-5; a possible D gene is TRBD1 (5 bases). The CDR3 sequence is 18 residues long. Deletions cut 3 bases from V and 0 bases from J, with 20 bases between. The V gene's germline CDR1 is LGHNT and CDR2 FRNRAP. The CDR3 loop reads CASGFRSRVYSYQETQYF. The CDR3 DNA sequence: TGTGCTAGTGGTTTCCGAAGCAGGGTCTACTCATACCAAGAGACCCAGTACTTC.

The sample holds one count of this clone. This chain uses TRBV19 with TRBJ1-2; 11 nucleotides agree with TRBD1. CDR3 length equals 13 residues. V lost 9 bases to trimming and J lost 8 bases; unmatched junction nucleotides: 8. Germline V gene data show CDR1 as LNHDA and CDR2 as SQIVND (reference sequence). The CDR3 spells CASAMGQGGGYTF. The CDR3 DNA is TGTGCCAGCGCAATGGGACAGGGGGGCGGCTACACCTTC.

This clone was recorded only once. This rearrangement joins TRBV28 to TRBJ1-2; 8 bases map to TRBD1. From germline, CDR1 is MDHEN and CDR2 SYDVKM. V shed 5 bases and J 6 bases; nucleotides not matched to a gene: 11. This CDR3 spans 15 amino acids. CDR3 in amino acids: CASSLTFDRGDGYTF. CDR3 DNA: TGTGCCAGCAGTCTTACCTTTGACAGGGGAGATGGCTACACCTTC.

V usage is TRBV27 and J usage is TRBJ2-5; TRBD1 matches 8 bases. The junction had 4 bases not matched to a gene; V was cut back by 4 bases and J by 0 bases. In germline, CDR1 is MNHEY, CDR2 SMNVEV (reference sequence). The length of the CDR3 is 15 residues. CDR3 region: CASSSDRAYQETQYF. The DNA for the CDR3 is TGTGCCAGCAGTTCGGACAGGGCATACCAAGAGACCCAGTACTTC.

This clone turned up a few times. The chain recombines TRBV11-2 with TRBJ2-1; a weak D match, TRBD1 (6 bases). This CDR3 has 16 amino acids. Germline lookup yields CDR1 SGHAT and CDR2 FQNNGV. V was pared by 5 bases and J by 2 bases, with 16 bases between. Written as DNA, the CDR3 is TGTGCCAGCAGCACCGTGAGGGGGAGTACCTACAATGAGCAGTTCTTC. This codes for CASSTVRGSTYNEQFF.

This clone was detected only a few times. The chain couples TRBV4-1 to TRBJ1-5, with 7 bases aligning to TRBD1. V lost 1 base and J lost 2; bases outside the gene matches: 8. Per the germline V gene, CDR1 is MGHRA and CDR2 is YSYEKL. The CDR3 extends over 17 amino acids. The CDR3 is CASSQALFQGGNQPQHF. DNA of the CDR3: TGCGCCAGCAGCCAAGCCCTATTTCAGGGGGGCAATCAGCCCCAGCATTTT.

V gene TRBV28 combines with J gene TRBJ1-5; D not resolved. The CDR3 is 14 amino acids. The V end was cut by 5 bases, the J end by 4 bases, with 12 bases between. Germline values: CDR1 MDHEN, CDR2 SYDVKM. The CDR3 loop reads CASSILTENQPQHF. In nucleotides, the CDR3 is TGTGCCAGCAGTATCCTTACAGAGAATCAGCCCCAGCATTTT.

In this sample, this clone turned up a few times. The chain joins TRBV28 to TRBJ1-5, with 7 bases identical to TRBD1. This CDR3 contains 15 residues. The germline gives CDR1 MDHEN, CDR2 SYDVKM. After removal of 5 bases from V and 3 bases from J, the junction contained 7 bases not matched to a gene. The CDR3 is CASSRGQGFNQPQHF. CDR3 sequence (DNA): TGTGCCAGCAGTAGGGGGCAGGGTTTCAATCAGCCCCAGCATTTT.

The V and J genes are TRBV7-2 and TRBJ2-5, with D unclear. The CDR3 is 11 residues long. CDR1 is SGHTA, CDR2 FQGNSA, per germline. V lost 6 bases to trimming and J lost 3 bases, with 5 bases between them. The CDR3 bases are TGTGCCAGCAGTCAAAAAGAGACCCAGTACTTC. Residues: CASSQKETQYF.

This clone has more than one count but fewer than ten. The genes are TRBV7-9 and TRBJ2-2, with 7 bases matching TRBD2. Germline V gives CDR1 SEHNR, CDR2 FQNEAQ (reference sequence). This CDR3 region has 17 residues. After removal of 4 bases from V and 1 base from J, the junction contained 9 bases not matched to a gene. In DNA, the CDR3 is TGTGCCAGCAGCTCTGGCTTTGCGGGAGTGAACACCGGGGAGCTGTTTTTT. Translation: CASSSGFAGVNTGELFF. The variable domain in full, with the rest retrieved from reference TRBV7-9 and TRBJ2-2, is DTGVSQNPRHKITKRGQNVTFRCDPISEHNRLYWYRQTLGQGPEFLTYFQNEAQLEKSRLLSDRFSAERPKGSFSTLEIQRTEQGDSAMYLCASSSGFAGVNTGELFFGEGSRLTVL.

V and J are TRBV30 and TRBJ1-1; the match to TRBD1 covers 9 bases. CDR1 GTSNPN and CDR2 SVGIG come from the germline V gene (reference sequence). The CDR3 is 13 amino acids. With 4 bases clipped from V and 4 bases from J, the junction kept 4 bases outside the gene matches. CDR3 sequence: CAWKYRGPTEAFF. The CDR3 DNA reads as TGTGCCTGGAAGTACAGGGGGCCCACTGAAGCTTTCTTT. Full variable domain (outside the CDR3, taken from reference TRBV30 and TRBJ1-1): SQTIHQWPATLVQPVGSPLSLECTVEGTSNPNLYWYRQAAGRGLQLLFYSVGIGQISSEVPQNLSASRPQDRQFILSSKKLLLSDSGFYLCAWKYRGPTEAFFGQGTRLTVV.

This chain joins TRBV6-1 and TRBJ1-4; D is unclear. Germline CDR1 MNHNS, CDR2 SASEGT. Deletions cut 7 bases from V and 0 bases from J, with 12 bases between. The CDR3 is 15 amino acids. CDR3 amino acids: CASMNGLATNEKLFF. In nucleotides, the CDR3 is TGTGCCAGCATGAACGGACTTGCAACTAATGAAAAACTGTTTTTT.

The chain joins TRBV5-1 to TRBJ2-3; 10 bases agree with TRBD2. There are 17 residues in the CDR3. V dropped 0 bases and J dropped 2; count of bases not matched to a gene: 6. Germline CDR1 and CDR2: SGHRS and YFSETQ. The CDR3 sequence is CASSLGTSGANTDTQYF. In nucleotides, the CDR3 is TGCGCCAGCAGCTTGGGGACTAGCGGAGCTAACACAGATACGCAGTATTTT.

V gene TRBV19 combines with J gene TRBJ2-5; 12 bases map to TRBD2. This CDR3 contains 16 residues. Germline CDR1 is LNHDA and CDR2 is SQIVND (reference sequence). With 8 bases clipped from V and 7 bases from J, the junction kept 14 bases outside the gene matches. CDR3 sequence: CASSSGGAGVIGTQYF. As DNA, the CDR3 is TGTGCCAGTTCTAGCGGGGGGGCCGGGGTTATAGGGACCCAGTACTTC.

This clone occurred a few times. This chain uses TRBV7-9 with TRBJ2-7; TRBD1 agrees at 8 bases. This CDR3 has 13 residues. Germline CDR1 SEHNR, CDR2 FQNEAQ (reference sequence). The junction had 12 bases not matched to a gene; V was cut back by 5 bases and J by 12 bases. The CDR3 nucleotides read TGTGCCAGCAGCATGGCGGACAGGGCTAAGCTGTACTTC. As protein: CASSMADRAKLYF.

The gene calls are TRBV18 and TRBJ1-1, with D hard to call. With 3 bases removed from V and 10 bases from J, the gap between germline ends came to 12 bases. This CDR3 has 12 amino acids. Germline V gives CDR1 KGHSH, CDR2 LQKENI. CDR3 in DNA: TGTGCCAGCTCACCTTATTCCGGCGGAGCTTTCTTT. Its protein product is CASSPYSGGAFF.